What follows are 3 T cell receptor beta chains derived from one specimen sequenced in a study of blood T cell repertoires in COVID-19. The assay was immunoSEQ multiplex PCR, and TCRdb's table has in-frame clones only and misses some. The repertoire includes approximately 390,000 clones, around nine tenths of them detected once, and roughly 9.4% sits in the top ten. Sequences were obtained from PBMCs or T cells enriched from blood (not recorded which). The receptor set was obtained from a woman aged 45-60 years who had recovered from COVID-19.

The chain is built from TRBV6-2 or TRBV6-3 and TRBJ2-1, with 13 bases fitting TRBD2. The germline V gene has CDR1 MNHEY and CDR2 SVGEGT. Trimming at V came to 5 bases and at J to 4 bases, leaving 2 bases not matched to a gene. This CDR3 is 15 amino acids long. The CDR3 sequence: CASSQLAGGYNEQFF. CDR3 nucleotides: TGTGCCAGCAGTCAACTAGCGGGGGGGTACAATGAGCAGTTCTTC.

The rearrangement joins TRBV19 to TRBJ1-5; no firm D call. CDR1 and CDR2 (germline): LNHDA, SQIVND (reference sequence). The V end was cut by 5 bases, the J end by 2 bases, with 13 bases between. CDR3 length: 15 amino acids. The DNA of the CDR3 is TGTGCCAGTAGTCCCACCAGTCGGGGCAATCAGCCCCAGCATTTT. This codes for CASSPTSRGNQPQHF.

This rearrangement joins TRBV27 to TRBJ1-1; 7 bases agree with TRBD1. CDR3 length: 15 amino acids. The ends lost 10 bases at V and 2 bases at J; junction bases unmatched: 13. Germline-derived CDR1 and CDR2 are MNHEY and SMNVEV (reference sequence). The CDR3 region is CATLPSTGINTEAFF. DNA for the CDR3: TGTGCCACCCTCCCCTCGACAGGGATCAACACTGAAGCTTTCTTT.